Listed below are T cell receptor beta chains from one sample, sequenced in a study of T cells in Graves' hyperthyroidism and ophthalmopathy. One entry per CDR3 protein results from TCRdb running MiXCR on the multiplex PCR reads. The sample consists of a few hundred thousand distinct CDR3 sequences, 12% to 15% of them appearing once. Sequencing used blood. These receptors were collected from a woman in her thirties or forties with Graves' hyperthyroidism. Both conserved end residues are part of each CDR3. Each record gives: V gene, clone size, CDR3 length, CDR3 protein. Some rows have no size entry. The others give once, few or many, or a class for an expanded clone.

>TRBV28|few|16
CASSHRDRGPTDTQYF
>TRBV5-1|-|16
CASSPTTQGVGNTIYF
>TRBV2|many|12
CASMRAGETQYF
>TRBV10-3|many|13
CAIKREMADTQYF
>TRBV7-8|few|14
CASSLVVAGETQYF
>TRBV18|many|16
CASSPPGLHSNQPQHF
>TRBV6-5|many|16
CASSYSPSGNTGELFF
>TRBV24-1|few|17
CATSDGQREGRGETQYF
>TRBV27|few|17
CASSWTSGRASTDTQYF
>TRBV18|many|16
CASSPPGTGVNTEAFF
>TRBV27|many|12
CASSLYPDEQFF
>TRBV20-1|many|16
CSAISAGEVHLGEQYF
>TRBV19|-|14
CASKFNWVGNEQFF
>TRBV3-1|-|16
CASSQETLLGEDTQYF
>TRBV20-1|few|14
CSARDARGQLVQYF
>TRBV28|many|14
CASSFRLAPHEQYF
>TRBV9|many|15
CASSVKDTLTDTQYF
>TRBV2|many|16
CASSPIAGGPADTQYF
>TRBV20-1|-|14
CSARDRSVHTEAFF
>TRBV9|-|13
CASSVEGTDMQYF
>TRBV9|few|15
CASSKPGQGITEAFF
>TRBV30|many|15
CAWRYAGGRYNEQFF
>TRBV11-2|many|14
CASSPWTGAYEQYF
>TRBV5-1|-|15
CASSITSGRTDTQYF
>TRBV27|many|15
CASSLLRTVAAEAFF
>TRBV2|many|16
CASSEFGRGQGQPQHF
>TRBV3-1|many|17
CASSQGTSGRANYEQYF
>TRBV6-5|many|16
CASSYVGLAGTDTQYF
>TRBV13|few|15
CASSLGGTSGNEQYF
>TRBV20-1|many|11
CSARPTDTQYF
>TRBV7-9|-|16
CASSPPSAGVAYEQYF
>TRBV5-1|many|17
CASSPGTVGLASYEQYF
>TRBV20-1|many|16
CSATGTGDHHSYEQYF
>TRBV5-1|few|15
CASSLSQGVVGELFF
>TRBV28|many|17
CASSLGGGMLRYNEQFF